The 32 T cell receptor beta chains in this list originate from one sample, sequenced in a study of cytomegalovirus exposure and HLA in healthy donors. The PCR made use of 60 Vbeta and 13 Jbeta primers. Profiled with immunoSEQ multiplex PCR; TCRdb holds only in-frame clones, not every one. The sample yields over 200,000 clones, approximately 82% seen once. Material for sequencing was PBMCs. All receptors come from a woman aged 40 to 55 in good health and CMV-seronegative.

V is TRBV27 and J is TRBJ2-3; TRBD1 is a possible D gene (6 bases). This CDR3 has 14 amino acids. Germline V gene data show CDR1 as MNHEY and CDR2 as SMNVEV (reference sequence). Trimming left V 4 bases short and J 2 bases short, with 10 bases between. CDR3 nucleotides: TGTGCCAGCAGTTACAGGGTGGTCACAGATACGCAGTATTTT. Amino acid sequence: CASSYRVVTDTQYF.

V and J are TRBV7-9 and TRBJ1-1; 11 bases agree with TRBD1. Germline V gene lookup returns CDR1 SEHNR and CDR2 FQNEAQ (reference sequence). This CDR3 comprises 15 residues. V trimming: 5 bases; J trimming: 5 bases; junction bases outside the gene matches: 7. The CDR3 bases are TGTGCCAGCAGCCCCGGACAGGGGGCGAAGACTGAAGCTTTCTTT. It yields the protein CASSPGQGAKTEAFF.

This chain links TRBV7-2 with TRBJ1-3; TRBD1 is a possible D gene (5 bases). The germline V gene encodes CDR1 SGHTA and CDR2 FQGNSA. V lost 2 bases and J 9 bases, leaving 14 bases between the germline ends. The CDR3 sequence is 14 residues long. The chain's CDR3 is CASSLRSREGTIYF. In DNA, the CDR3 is TGTGCCAGCAGCTTAAGATCCAGGGAGGGCACCATATATTTT.

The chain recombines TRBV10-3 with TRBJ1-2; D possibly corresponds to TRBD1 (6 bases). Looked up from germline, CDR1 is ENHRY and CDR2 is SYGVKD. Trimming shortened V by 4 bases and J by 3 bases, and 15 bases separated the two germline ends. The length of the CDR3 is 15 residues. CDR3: CAISGLGGSDYGYTF. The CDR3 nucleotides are TGTGCCATCAGTGGTTTAGGGGGAAGCGACTATGGCTACACCTTC.

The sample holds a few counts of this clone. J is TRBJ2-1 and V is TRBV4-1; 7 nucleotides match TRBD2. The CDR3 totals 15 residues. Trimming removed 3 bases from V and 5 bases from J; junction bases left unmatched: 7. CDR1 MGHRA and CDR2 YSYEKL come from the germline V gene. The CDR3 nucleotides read TGCGCCAGCAGCCAGGGGGGGACTTTCGACAATGAGCAGTTCTTC. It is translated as CASSQGGTFDNEQFF.

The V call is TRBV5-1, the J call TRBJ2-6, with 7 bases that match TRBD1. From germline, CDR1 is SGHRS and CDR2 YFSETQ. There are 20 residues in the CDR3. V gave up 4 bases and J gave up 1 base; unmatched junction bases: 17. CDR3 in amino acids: CASSPRQGQPGPSGANVLTF. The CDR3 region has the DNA TGCGCCAGCAGCCCCCGACAGGGACAACCCGGACCGTCTGGGGCCAACGTCCTGACTTTC.

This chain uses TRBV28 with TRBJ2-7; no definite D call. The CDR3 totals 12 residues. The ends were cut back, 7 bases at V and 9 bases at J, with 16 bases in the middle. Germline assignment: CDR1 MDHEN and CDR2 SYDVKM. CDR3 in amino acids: CASTSEPLGQYF. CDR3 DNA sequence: TGTGCCAGCACTTCCGAACCCCTCGGGCAGTACTTC.

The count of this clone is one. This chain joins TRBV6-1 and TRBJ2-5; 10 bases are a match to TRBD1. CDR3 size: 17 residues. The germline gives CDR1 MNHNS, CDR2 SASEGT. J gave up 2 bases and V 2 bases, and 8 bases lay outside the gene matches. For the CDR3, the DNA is TGTGCCAGCAGTGAATCTAAAGGGACAGGGGCACAAGAGACCCAGTACTTC. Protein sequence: CASSESKGTGAQETQYF.

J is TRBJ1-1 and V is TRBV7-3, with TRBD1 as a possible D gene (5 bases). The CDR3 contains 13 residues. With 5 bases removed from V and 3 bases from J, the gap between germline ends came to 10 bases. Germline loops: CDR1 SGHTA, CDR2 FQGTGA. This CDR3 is CASSTFRDTEAFF. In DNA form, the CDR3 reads TGTGCCAGCAGCACTTTCAGGGACACTGAAGCTTTCTTT.

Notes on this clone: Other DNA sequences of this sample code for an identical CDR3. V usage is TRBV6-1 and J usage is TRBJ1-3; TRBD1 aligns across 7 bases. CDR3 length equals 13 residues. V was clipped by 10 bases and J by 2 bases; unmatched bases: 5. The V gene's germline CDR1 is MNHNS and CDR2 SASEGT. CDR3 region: CATDQGAGNTIYF. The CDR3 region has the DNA TGTGCCACCGACCAGGGGGCTGGAAACACCATATATTTT.

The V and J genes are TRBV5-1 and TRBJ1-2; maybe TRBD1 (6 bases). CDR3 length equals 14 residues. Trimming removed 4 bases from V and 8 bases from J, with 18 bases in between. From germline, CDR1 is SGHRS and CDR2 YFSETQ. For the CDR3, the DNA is TGCGCCAGCAGCCCTGAACCGGGACAAAGCGGCTACACCTTC. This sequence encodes CASSPEPGQSGYTF.

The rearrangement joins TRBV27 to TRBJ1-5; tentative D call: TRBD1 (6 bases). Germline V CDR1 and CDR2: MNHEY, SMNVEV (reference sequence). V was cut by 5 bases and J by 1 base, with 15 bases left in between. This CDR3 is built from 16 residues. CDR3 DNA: TGTGCCAGCAGTCCCTTGAGGGGGGGCAGCAATCAGCCCCAGCATTTT. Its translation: CASSPLRGGSNQPQHF.

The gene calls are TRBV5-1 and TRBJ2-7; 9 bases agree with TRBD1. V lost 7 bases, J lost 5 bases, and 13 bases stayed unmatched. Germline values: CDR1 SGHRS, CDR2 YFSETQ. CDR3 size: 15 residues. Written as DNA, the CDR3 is TGCGCCAGCCAAACCGACAGGGGGATGTTCGACGAGCAGTACTTC. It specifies CASQTDRGMFDEQYF.

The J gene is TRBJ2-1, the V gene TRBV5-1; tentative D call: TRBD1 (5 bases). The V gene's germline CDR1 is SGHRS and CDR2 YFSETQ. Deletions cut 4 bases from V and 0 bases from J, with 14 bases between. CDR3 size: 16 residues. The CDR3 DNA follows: TGCGCCAGCAGCCCTTCGCCAGGGCCCTCCTACAATGAGCAGTTCTTC. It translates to CASSPSPGPSYNEQFF.

The CDR3 reads CASSLGLAGLPQYF. The DNA for the CDR3 is TGTGCCAGCAGCCTAGGCCTAGCGGGCCTCCCGCAGTATTTT. This chain connects TRBV11-3 to TRBJ2-3; 8 positions match TRBD2. The germline V gene has CDR1 SGHNT and CDR2 YENEEA. Trimming removed 5 bases from V and 10 bases from J; junction bases left unmatched: 11. CDR3 length: 14 amino acids. Full variable domain (rest looked up from reference TRBV11-3 and TRBJ2-3): EAGVVQSPRYKIIEKKQPVAFWCNPISGHNTLYWYLQNLGQGPELLIRYENEEAVDDSQLPKDRFSAERLKGVDSTLKIQPAELGDSAVYLCASSLGLAGLPQYFGPGTRLTVL.

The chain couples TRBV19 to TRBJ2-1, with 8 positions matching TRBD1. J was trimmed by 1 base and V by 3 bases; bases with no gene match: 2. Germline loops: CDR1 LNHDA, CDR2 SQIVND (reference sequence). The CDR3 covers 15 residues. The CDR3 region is CASSIGDRSYNEQFF. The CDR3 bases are TGTGCCAGTAGTATCGGGGACAGGTCCTACAATGAGCAGTTCTTC.

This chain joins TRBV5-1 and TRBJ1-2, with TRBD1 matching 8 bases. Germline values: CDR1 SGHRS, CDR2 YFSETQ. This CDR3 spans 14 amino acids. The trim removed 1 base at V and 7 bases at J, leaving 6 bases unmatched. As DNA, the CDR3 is TGCGCCAGCAGCTTGTTCAGGGGGCAAGGTGGCTACACCTTC. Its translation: CASSLFRGQGGYTF.

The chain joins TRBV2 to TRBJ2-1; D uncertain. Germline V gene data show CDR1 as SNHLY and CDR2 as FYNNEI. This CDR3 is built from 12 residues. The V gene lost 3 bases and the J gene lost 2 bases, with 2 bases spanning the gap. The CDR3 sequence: CASSDTYNEQFF. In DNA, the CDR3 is TGTGCCAGCAGTGACACCTACAATGAGCAGTTCTTC.

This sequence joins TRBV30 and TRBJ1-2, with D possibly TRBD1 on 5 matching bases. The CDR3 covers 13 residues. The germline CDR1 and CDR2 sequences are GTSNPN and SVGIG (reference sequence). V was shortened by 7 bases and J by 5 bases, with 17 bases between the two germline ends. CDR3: CAYSGGRGYGYTF. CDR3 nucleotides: TGTGCCTACTCGGGGGGAAGAGGGTATGGCTACACCTTC.

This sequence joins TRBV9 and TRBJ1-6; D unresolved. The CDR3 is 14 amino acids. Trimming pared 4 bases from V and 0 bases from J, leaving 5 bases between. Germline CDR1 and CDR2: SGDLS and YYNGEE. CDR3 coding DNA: TGTGCCAGCAGCTCGAGCTCCTATAATTCACCCCTCCACTTT. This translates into CASSSSSYNSPLHF. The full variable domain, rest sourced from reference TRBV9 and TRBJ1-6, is DSGVTQTPKHLITATGQRVTLRCSPRSGDLSVYWYQQSLDQGLQFLIQYYNGEERAKGNILERFSAQQFPDLHSELNLSSLELGDSALYFCASSSSSYNSPLHFGNGTRLTVT.

The CDR3 protein is CASSPVRGKGGTQYF. DNA for the CDR3: TGCGCCAGCAGCCCTGTTAGGGGAAAAGGGGGGACCCAGTACTTC. The chain combines TRBV4-3 with TRBJ2-5, with a tentative D call TRBD1 (6 bases). V lost 4 bases and J 7 bases, leaving 19 bases between the germline ends. Germline loops: CDR1 LGHNA, CDR2 YSLEER. The CDR3 consists of 15 residues.

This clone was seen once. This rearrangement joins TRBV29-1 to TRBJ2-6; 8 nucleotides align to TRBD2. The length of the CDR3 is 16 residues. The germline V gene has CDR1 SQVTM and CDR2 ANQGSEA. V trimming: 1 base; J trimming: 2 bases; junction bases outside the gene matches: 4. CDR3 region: CSVEVSGGPGANVLTF. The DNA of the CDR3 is TGCAGCGTTGAAGTCTCGGGGGGGCCTGGGGCCAACGTCCTGACTTTC.

CDR3 region: CASSLGRVNQPQHF. CDR3 in DNA: TGTGCCAGCAGCTTAGGGAGAGTCAATCAGCCCCAGCATTTT. This sequence joins TRBV7-8 and TRBJ1-5; no clear D. The CDR3 has 14 amino acids. Germline CDR1 is SGHVS and CDR2 is FQNEAQ. V lost 1 base and J lost 3, with 7 bases in between.

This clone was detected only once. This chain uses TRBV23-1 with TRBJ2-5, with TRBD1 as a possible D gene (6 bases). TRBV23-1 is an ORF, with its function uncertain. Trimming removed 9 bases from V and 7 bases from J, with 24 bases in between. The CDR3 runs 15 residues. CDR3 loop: CARSFPGQRPRTQYF. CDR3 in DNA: TGCGCCAGGAGCTTTCCGGGACAAAGGCCAAGGACCCAGTACTTC.

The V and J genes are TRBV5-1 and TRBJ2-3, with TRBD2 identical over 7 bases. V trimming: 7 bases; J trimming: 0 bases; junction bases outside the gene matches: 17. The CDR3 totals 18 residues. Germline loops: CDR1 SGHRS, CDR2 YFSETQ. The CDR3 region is CASRLGNRGGTSTDTQYF. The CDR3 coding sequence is TGCGCCAGCCGATTGGGTAACCGCGGGGGAACTAGCACAGATACGCAGTATTTT.

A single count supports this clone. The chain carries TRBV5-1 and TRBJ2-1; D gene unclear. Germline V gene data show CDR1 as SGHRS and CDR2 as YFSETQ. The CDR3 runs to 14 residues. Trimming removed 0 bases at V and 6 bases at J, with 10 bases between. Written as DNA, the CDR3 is TGCGCCAGCAGCTTGGTCCCAGGTGTCAATGAGCAGTTCTTC. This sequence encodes CASSLVPGVNEQFF.

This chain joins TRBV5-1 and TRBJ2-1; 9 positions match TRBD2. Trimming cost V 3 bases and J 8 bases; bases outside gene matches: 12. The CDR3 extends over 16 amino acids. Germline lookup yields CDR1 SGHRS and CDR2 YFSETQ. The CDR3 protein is CASSSWSSGGFDEQFF. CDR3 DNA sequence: TGCGCCAGCAGCTCCTGGAGCAGCGGGGGGTTCGATGAGCAGTTCTTC.

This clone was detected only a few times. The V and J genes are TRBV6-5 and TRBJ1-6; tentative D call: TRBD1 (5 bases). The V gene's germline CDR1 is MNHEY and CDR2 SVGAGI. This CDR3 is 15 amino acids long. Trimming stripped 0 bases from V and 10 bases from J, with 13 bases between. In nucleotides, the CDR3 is TGTGCCAGCAGTTACTCTGGAGGGGAGTTCTCACCCCTCCACTTT. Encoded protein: CASSYSGGEFSPLHF.

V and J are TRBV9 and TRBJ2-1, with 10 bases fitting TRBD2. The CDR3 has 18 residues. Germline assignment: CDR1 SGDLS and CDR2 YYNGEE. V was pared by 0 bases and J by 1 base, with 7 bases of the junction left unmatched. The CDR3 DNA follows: TGTGCCAGCAGCGTAGGGCTAGCGGGGGTCCCATCCTACAATGAGCAGTTCTTC. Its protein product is CASSVGLAGVPSYNEQFF.

The CDR3 reads CASSKQGNIGNTIYF. Here the CDR3 DNA reads TGTGCCAGCAGTAAACAGGGGAATATTGGAAACACCATATATTTT. The rearrangement joins TRBV7-2 to TRBJ1-3; 7 nucleotides match TRBD1. The germline V gene encodes CDR1 SGHTA and CDR2 FQGNSA. The V gene end was trimmed by 6 bases and the J gene end by 3 bases; junction bases not matched to a gene: 8. The CDR3 covers 15 residues. The full variable domain, its missing parts supplied by reference TRBV7-2 and TRBJ1-3, is GAGVSQSPSNKVTEKGKDVELRCDPISGHTALYWYRQSLGQGLEFLIYFQGNSAPDKSGLPSDRFSAERTGGSVSTLTIQRTQQEDSAVYLCASSKQGNIGNTIYFGEGSWLTVV.

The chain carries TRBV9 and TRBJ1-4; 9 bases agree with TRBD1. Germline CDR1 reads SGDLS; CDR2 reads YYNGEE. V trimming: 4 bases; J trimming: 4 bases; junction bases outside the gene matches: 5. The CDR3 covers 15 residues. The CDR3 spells CASSPGDRDNEKLFF. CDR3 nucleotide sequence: TGTGCCAGCAGCCCCGGGGACAGGGATAATGAAAAACTGTTTTTT.

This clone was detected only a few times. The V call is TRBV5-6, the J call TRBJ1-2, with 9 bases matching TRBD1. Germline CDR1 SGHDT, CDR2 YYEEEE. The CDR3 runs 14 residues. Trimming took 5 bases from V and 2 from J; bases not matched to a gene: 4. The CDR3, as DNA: TGTGCCAGCAGGCCCGGGACAGGGAACTATGGCTACACCTTC. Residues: CASRPGTGNYGYTF.